The sample holds a few counts of the clone carrying this T cell receptor (beta chain). Antigen specificity is unknown. The data were taken from a study of blood T cells in healthy people across ages. Study-level background: About one barcoded beta molecule per two T cells came from capture by template switching. Points from the study as a whole: A strong correlation was found between TCR beta diversity and the percentage of naive T cells.

V dropped 8 bases and J dropped 4; count of bases not matched to a gene: 6. Germline V CDR1 and CDR2: SGHTA, FQGNSA. The CDR3 totals 14 residues. Through a sample-barcoded 5' primer and a J-beta primer mix, a second PCR was run for roughly 7 to 11 cycles. In TCRdb, the 5' RACE reads were re-called with MiXCR into one record per CDR3 protein. This repertoire shows about 940,000 distinct CDR3 sequences, roughly 48% found once; its top ten account for roughly an eighth. This receptor was obtained from a man aged 25-45 years in good health. The V call is TRBV7-2, the J call TRBJ2-3; 10 bases match TRBD2. The sequenced sample consisted of blood. The CDR3 sequence is CASLTSGVADTQYF. The CDR3 bases are TGTGCCAGCTTAACTAGCGGGGTCGCAGATACGCAGTATTTT.